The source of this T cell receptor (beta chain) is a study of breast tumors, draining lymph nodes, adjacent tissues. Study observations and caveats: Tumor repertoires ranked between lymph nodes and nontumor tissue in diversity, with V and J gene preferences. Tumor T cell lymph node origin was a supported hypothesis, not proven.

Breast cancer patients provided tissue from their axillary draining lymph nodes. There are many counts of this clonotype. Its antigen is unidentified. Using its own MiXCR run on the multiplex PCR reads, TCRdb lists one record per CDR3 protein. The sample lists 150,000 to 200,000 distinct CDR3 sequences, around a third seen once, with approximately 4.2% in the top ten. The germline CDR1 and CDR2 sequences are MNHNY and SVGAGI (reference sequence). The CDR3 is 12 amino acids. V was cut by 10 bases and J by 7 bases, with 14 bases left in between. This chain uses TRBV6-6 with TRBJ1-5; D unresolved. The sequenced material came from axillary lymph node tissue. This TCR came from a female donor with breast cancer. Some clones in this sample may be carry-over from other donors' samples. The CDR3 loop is CATDEADQPQHF. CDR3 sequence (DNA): TGTGCCACCGACGAAGCAGACCAGCCCCAGCATTTT.